The 31 T cell receptor beta chains below all came from one sample that was sequenced in a study of T cell repertoires in cytomegalovirus infection (dated by TCRdb to the late 2010s). Sequencing used an Illumina HiSeq 1500. The public reads were quality trimmed at Q25 with fastp and then assembled into clones with MiXCR by TCRdb, keeping productive beta chains. Identical CDR3 proteins give one entry, which carries the most common genes and DNA. The table for this sample lists roughly 720,000 distinct CDR3 sequences; 35% of them were counted only once. The leading ten clones occupy under 3.5% of the sample. Sequencing used PBMCs. All receptors come from a human donor in good health (CMV status not recorded). Some clones in this sample may be carry-over from other donors' samples.

This clonotype was found a few times. The rearrangement joins TRBV2 to TRBJ2-7; D is perhaps TRBD2 (6 bases). Trimming removed 2 bases at V and 2 bases at J, with 10 bases between. Germline CDR1 and CDR2: SNHLY and FYNNEI. The CDR3 is 14 amino acids. The CDR3 region has the DNA TGTGCCAGCAGTGAAAGGGGACTTCCCTACGAGCAGTACTTC. Translated: CASSERGLPYEQYF.

This clonotype was seen at least ten times. The chain employs TRBV7-6 and TRBJ1-2; D is perhaps TRBD1 (5 bases). The CDR3 has 15 residues. Trimming took 5 bases from V and 3 from J, leaving 16 bases between them. Germline CDR1 reads SGHVS; CDR2 reads FNYEAQ. The CDR3 sequence is CASSPGGQGYYGYTF. The CDR3 bases are TGTGCCAGCAGCCCCGGTGGGCAGGGTTACTATGGCTACACCTTC.

J is TRBJ1-4 and V is TRBV4-1, with 8 bases matching TRBD1. The CDR3 runs to 19 residues. The junction had 12 bases not matched to a gene; V was cut back by 3 bases and J by 0 bases. CDR1 and CDR2 from the germline V gene are MGHRA and YSYEKL. The CDR3 reads CASSQGGQGQRTTNEKLFF. DNA for the CDR3: TGCGCCAGCAGCCAGGGAGGACAGGGACAGAGAACAACTAATGAAAAACTGTTTTTT.

The chain has TRBV7-6 and TRBJ1-1, with a weak D call TRBD1 (5 bases). The CDR3 totals 13 residues. The germline V and J ends were trimmed by 4 bases and 3 bases, with 9 bases remaining between them. The germline V gene encodes CDR1 SGHVS and CDR2 FNYEAQ. CDR3 bases: TGTGCCAGCAGCTATGGGGGTGACACTGAAGCTTTCTTT. Encoded protein: CASSYGGDTEAFF.

This clonotype has a handful of counts. The rearrangement joins TRBV7-8 to TRBJ2-5; TRBD1 aligns across 7 bases. Trimming took 5 bases from V and 3 from J; bases not matched to a gene: 6. This CDR3 comprises 14 residues. Germline values: CDR1 SGHVS, CDR2 FQNEAQ. CDR3 loop: CASSPGQRKETQYF. DNA for the CDR3: TGTGCCAGCAGCCCGGGACAGCGAAAAGAGACCCAGTACTTC.

The chain recombines TRBV19 with TRBJ2-3; 10 bases line up with TRBD2. V lost 3 bases, J lost 5 bases, and 5 bases stayed unmatched. Per germline, CDR1 LNHDA and CDR2 SQIVND (reference sequence). The CDR3 has 15 residues. Written as DNA, the CDR3 is TGTGCCAGTAGTATGAGCGGGAGGGAACAAGATACGCAGTATTTT. The encoded protein is CASSMSGREQDTQYF. Full variable domain (remainder filled in from reference TRBV19 and TRBJ2-3): DGGITQSPKYLFRKEGQNVTLSCEQNLNHDAMYWYRQDPGQGLRLIYYSQIVNDFQKGDIAEGYSVSREKKESFPLTVTSAQKNPTAFYLCASSMSGREQDTQYFGPGTRLTVL.

This clonotype occurred many times. This chain joins TRBV7-2 and TRBJ2-3, with a possible D match to TRBD1 (6 bases). This CDR3 contains 16 residues. V lost 4 bases and J lost 3, with 17 bases in between. Looked up from germline, CDR1 is SGHTA and CDR2 is FQGNSA. The CDR3 loop is CASSYRPGRGTDTQYF. The CDR3 region has the DNA TGTGCCAGCAGCTACCGACCGGGCAGGGGTACAGATACGCAGTATTTT.

This clonotype was found many times. The chain joins TRBV28 to TRBJ1-3, with D hard to call. CDR1 and CDR2 (germline): MDHEN, SYDVKM. The length of the CDR3 is 14 residues. V was cut by 3 bases and J by 4 bases, with 10 bases left in between. For the CDR3, the DNA is TGTGCCAGCAGTTTTCAATCGGGAGGAAACACCATATATTTT. Translating gives CASSFQSGGNTIYF.

This chain links TRBV29-1 with TRBJ2-3, with TRBD1 matching over 7 bases. CDR1 SQVTM and CDR2 ANQGSEA come from the germline V gene. The CDR3 has 14 residues. The J segment lost 1 base and the V segment lost 7 bases, leaving 8 bases of the junction unmatched. The CDR3 reads CSERQGGGTDTQYF. In DNA form, the CDR3 reads TGCAGCGAGAGACAGGGTGGTGGCACAGATACGCAGTATTTT.

The chain joins TRBV4-2 to TRBJ2-6; weak D call: TRBD2 (5 bases). This CDR3 is 19 amino acids long. Deletions cut 4 bases from V and 0 bases from J, with 19 bases between. Germline assignment: CDR1 LGHNA and CDR2 YNFKEQ. The CDR3 region is CASSPDRDPGGSGANVLTF. The CDR3 DNA reads as TGTGCCAGCAGCCCTGACCGGGATCCTGGAGGCTCTGGGGCCAACGTCCTGACTTTC.

The J gene is TRBJ1-5, the V gene TRBV7-2; unclear D gene. This CDR3 is built from 20 residues. With 1 base removed from V and 5 bases from J, the gap between germline ends came to 27 bases. From germline, CDR1 is SGHTA and CDR2 FQGNSA. CDR3 sequence reads: CASSLGIENLGSRRDQPQHF. In DNA, the CDR3 is TGTGCCAGCAGCTTAGGAATCGAAAACTTAGGTTCGCGCCGCGATCAGCCCCAGCATTTT.

Only a few counts were recorded for this clonotype. The chain combines TRBV6-1 with TRBJ2-3; D call uncertain. This CDR3 has 12 residues. With 5 bases removed from V and 5 bases from J, the gap between germline ends came to 8 bases. Germline-derived CDR1 and CDR2 are MNHNS and SASEGT. The chain's CDR3 is CASSHQGDTQYF. CDR3 bases: TGTGCCAGCAGTCACCAAGGAGATACGCAGTATTTT.

J is TRBJ2-3 and V is TRBV27, with D tentatively TRBD1 or TRBD2 (5 bases each). This CDR3 contains 14 residues. Between the trimmed V and J ends, which lost 2 bases and 6 bases, there was a span of 12 bases. Germline V gene data show CDR1 as MNHEY and CDR2 as SMNVEV (reference sequence). The CDR3 DNA sequence: TGTGCCAGCAGTTTAGGGACCCCGGCGGATACGCAGTATTTT. It yields the protein CASSLGTPADTQYF.

The chain has TRBV29-1 and TRBJ1-2; D call uncertain. Trimming removed 7 bases from V and 4 bases from J, with 16 bases in between. CDR1 is SQVTM, CDR2 ANQGSEA, per germline. CDR3 size: 13 residues. The CDR3 DNA reads as TGCAGCGCCCCGGACGGGCCGCCCTATGGCTACACCTTC. It specifies CSAPDGPPYGYTF. The full variable domain, with the rest looked up from reference TRBV29-1 and TRBJ1-2, is SAVISQKPSRDICQRGTSLTIQCQVDSQVTMMFWYRQQPGQSLTLIATANQGSEATYESGFVIDKFPISRPNLTFSTLTVSNMSPEDSSIYLCSAPDGPPYGYTFGSGTRLTVV.

The genes are TRBV29-1 and TRBJ1-5; no definite D call. CDR1 is SQVTM, CDR2 ANQGSEA, per germline. CDR3 size: 12 residues. V lost 0 bases to trimming and J lost 12 bases, with 12 bases between them. The CDR3 DNA is TGCAGCGTTGAAGATGTAGCGGACCACCAGCATTTT. Its translation is CSVEDVADHQHF.

This sequence joins TRBV7-8 and TRBJ2-3; 8 bases are a match to TRBD2. V dropped 1 base and J dropped 4; count of bases not matched to a gene: 10. This CDR3 has 17 amino acids. Per the germline V gene, CDR1 is SGHVS and CDR2 is FQNEAQ. CDR3 DNA: TGTGCCAGCAGCTTAGAAGGGAGCGGGAGTATCGCAGATACGCAGTATTTT. This encodes CASSLEGSGSIADTQYF. The full variable domain, its missing parts supplied by reference TRBV7-8 and TRBJ2-3, is GAGVSQSPRYKVAKRGQDVALRCDPISGHVSLFWYQQALGQGPEFLTYFQNEAQLDKSGLPSDRFFAERPEGSVSTLKIQRTQQEDSAVYLCASSLEGSGSIADTQYFGPGTRLTVL.

This clonotype has more than one count but fewer than ten. This chain uses TRBV6-1 with TRBJ2-7; tentative D call: TRBD1 (5 bases). The V end lost 4 bases, the J end lost 2 bases, and 12 bases lay between the germline ends. The germline V gene encodes CDR1 MNHNS and CDR2 SASEGT. The CDR3 is 14 residues long. The CDR3, as DNA: TGTGCCAGCAGTGCCCTTCCGACAGCCTACGAGCAGTACTTC. Amino acid sequence: CASSALPTAYEQYF.

The chain is built from TRBV20-1 and TRBJ2-2, with D possibly TRBD2 on 6 matching bases. V shed 0 bases and J shed 7 bases, with 15 bases lying between them. In germline, CDR1 is DFQATT, CDR2 SNEGSKA (reference sequence). This CDR3 contains 15 residues. The CDR3, as DNA: TGCAGTGCTAGAGATTTCCTGGGGGGAGGCGGGGAGCTGTTTTTT. It is translated as CSARDFLGGGGELFF.

This clonotype occurred many times. The chain couples TRBV27 to TRBJ1-4; tentatively, D is TRBD1 (5 bases). This CDR3 region has 15 residues. Germline V gives CDR1 MNHEY, CDR2 SMNVEV (reference sequence). V was pared by 4 bases and J by 3 bases, with 12 bases between. This CDR3 is CASSSLNRPNEKLFF. The CDR3 DNA is TGTGCCAGCAGTTCCCTCAACAGGCCTAATGAAAAACTGTTTTTT.

The rearrangement uses TRBV27 and TRBJ1-1; no definite D call. V lost 7 bases and J lost 1, with 10 bases in between. This CDR3 region has 13 residues. Germline lookup yields CDR1 MNHEY and CDR2 SMNVEV (reference sequence). CDR3 DNA: TGTGCCAGCAAGAGGTTCCCGAACACTGAAGCTTTCTTT. Amino acids: CASKRFPNTEAFF.

This clonotype was detected ten times or more. The V gene is TRBV6-1, the J gene TRBJ2-5, with no clear D. Germline CDR1 and CDR2: MNHNS and SASEGT. V was cut by 4 bases and J by 3 bases, with 3 bases left in between. The CDR3 contains 11 residues. The CDR3 nucleotides are TGTGCCAGCAGTGTTGAAGAGACCCAGTACTTC. Its translation is CASSVEETQYF.

The rearrangement uses TRBV28 and TRBJ2-1; TRBD1 agrees at 8 bases. Per the germline V gene, CDR1 is MDHEN and CDR2 is SYDVKM. The CDR3 consists of 15 residues. V shed 9 bases, J shed 11 bases, and the junction held 18 bases outside the gene matches. Here the CDR3 reads CARSNPTDRENKQFF. CDR3 sequence (DNA): TGTGCCAGATCTAACCCAACGGACAGGGAAAACAAGCAGTTCTTC.

The V call is TRBV7-3, the J call TRBJ1-2; D not resolved. The CDR3 extends over 13 amino acids. V shed 1 base and J shed 12 bases, with 15 bases lying between them. CDR1 and CDR2 (germline): SGHTA, FQGTGA. The CDR3 region has the DNA TGTGCCAGCAGCTTAAACTATGGCGGCTCTCACACCTTC. It yields the protein CASSLNYGGSHTF.

A word on this clonotype: The conserved phenylalanine or tryptophan normally closing the CDR3 is absent here, so this likely arose from a read error. The chain carries TRBV11-3 and TRBJ2-1; 7 bases line up with TRBD2. In germline, CDR1 is SGHNT, CDR2 YENEEA. This CDR3 comprises 15 residues. The CDR3 region has the DNA TGTGCTAGCAGCTCGTCAGAGGGAGGGGACGATGAGCAGTTCGTC. It codes for CASSSSEGGDDEQFV.

This clonotype turned up a few times. This may be a read error: a much more frequent sequence differs by one nucleotide. The CDR3 carries no conserved terminal phenylalanine or tryptophan, so it likely arises from a read error. The chain has TRBV7-8 and TRBJ2-3; 7 bases are shared with TRBD2. Germline CDR1 SGHVS, CDR2 FQNEAQ. The ends lost 0 bases at V and 12 bases at J; junction bases unmatched: 9. The CDR3 has 14 residues. For the CDR3, the DNA is TGTGCCAGCAGCTTAGCCTCCGGGACTACGCTACAGTATTGT. Amino acids: CASSLASGTTLQYC.

This clonotype occurred a few times. The genes are TRBV20-1 and TRBJ2-1; 10 bases map to TRBD2. Germline V lookup: CDR1 DFQATT, CDR2 SNEGSKA (reference sequence). V trimming: 6 bases; J trimming: 6 bases; junction bases outside the gene matches: 8. The CDR3 runs to 14 residues. The CDR3 DNA sequence: TGCAGTGCGCCTCTAGCGGGGGAGCCCAATGAGCAGTTCTTC. As protein: CSAPLAGEPNEQFF.

The sample holds many counts of this clonotype. This sequence joins TRBV6-1 and TRBJ2-2; D is ambiguous. The CDR3 has 13 residues. V shed 5 bases and J shed 2 bases, with 6 bases lying between them. Per germline, CDR1 MNHNS and CDR2 SASEGT. CDR3 sequence: CASSRSNTGELFF. CDR3 nucleotide sequence: TGTGCCAGCAGTCGTTCCAACACCGGGGAGCTGTTTTTT.

The chain couples TRBV19 to TRBJ1-5; TRBD1 is a possible D gene (5 bases). This CDR3 spans 14 amino acids. Per the germline V gene, CDR1 is LNHDA and CDR2 is SQIVND (reference sequence). The V and J ends lost 1 base and 3 bases respectively, with 7 bases between them. CDR3: CASSIGGYNQPQHF. CDR3 bases: TGTGCCAGTAGTATAGGGGGCTACAATCAGCCCCAGCATTTT.

This clonotype has a handful of counts. The chain couples TRBV12-3 or TRBV12-4 to TRBJ1-1; no reliable D call. Trimming pared 2 bases from V and 5 bases from J, leaving 18 bases between. The CDR3 totals 16 residues. The CDR3 DNA is TGTGCCAGCAGTTTATCGCCCTCCTTTGGACGGACTGAAGCTTTCTTT. This sequence encodes CASSLSPSFGRTEAFF.

In DNA form, the CDR3 reads TGTGCCAGCAGCCCCCGGCCCCTAAAGATCGGGTACAATGAGCAGTTCTTC. Its protein product is CASSPRPLKIGYNEQFF. The chain uses TRBV7-6 and TRBJ2-1; D is unresolved. The germline V and J ends were trimmed by 5 bases and 4 bases, with 21 bases remaining between them. Germline CDR1 reads SGHVS; CDR2 reads FNYEAQ. The CDR3 totals 17 residues.

On this clonotype itself: One end of the junction fails to match germline, which may point to a read error. The chain uses TRBV19 and TRBJ1-5; TRBD1 might be the D (5 bases). The CDR3 is made up of 16 amino acids. Germline assignment: CDR1 LNHDA and CDR2 SQIVND (reference sequence). The CDR3 is CASSIWGSVGNQPQHF. CDR3 coding DNA: TGTGCCAGTAGTATATGGGGGAGCGTGGGCAATCAGCCCCAGCATTTC. Full variable domain (rest looked up from reference TRBV19 and TRBJ1-5): DGGITQSPKYLFRKEGQNVTLSCEQNLNHDAMYWYRQDPGQGLRLIYYSQIVNDFQKGDIAEGYSVSREKKESFPLTVTSAQKNPTAFYLCASSIWGSVGNQPQHFGDGTRLSIL.